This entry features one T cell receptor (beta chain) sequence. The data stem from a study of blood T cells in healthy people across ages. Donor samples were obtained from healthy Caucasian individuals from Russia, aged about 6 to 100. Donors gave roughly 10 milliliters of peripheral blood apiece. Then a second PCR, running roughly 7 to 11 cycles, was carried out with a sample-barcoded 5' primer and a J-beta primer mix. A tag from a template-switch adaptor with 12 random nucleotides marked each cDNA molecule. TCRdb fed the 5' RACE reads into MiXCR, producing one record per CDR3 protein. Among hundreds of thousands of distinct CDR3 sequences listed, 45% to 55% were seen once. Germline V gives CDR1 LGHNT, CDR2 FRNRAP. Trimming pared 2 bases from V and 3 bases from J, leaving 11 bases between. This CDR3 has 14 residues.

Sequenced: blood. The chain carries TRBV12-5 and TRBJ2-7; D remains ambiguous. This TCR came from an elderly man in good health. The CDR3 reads CASGLWPNVYEQYF. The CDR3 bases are TGTGCTAGTGGTTTGTGGCCAAACGTCTACGAGCAGTACTTC.